This is a list of T cell receptor beta chains from one sample in a study of identical twins. TCRdb recomputed calls from the 5' RACE reads with MiXCR, one row per CDR3 protein. This table has fewer than 650,000 distinct CDR3 sequences, roughly 7.1% appearing once. The same sample was also used in a study of yellow fever vaccine responses in identical twins.

Sequences were obtained from PBMCs. The receptor set was obtained from a woman aged 18-29 years in good health. Both conserved end residues are part of each CDR3. A D gene is named only where the DNA matches it firmly. Only some rows state a clone size, as once, few, many or a class for expanded clones.

>NA|NA|TRBJ2-5|TRBV3-1
TGTGCCAGCAGCCAAGATGAGGGCCTAGCAAAAAAAGAGACCCAGTACTTC
CASSQDEGLAKKETQYF
>NA|NA|TRBJ2-6|TRBV5-5
TGTGCCAGCAGGCAAGGGGCTGGGGCCAACGTCCTGACTTTC
CASRQGAGANVLTF
>few|NA|TRBJ2-7|TRBV5-1
TGCGCCAGCAGCTTGGCCTATCTCGGGGACGAGCAGTACTTC
CASSLAYLGDEQYF
>NA|NA|TRBJ1-5|TRBV29-1
TGCAGCGTCGCAGGCCCCGATCAGCCCCAGCATTTT
CSVAGPDQPQHF
>few|TRBD2|TRBJ2-1|TRBV20-1
TGCAGTGCAGGGGGACTAGCGGGACCGAACTCCTACAATGAGCAGTTCTTC
CSAGGLAGPNSYNEQFF
>few|NA|TRBJ1-1|TRBV29-1
TGCAGCGCAGTCTGGGGGGGGGACACTGAAGCTTTCTTT
CSAVWGGDTEAFF
>many|NA|TRBJ2-3|TRBV29-1
TGCAGCGGTGGTGTGGGTACGCAGTATTTT
CSGGVGTQYF
>NA|TRBD2|TRBJ2-2|TRBV4-1
TGCGCCAGCAGCCGTCGGACTAGCGGGGGGGGGAACACCGGGGAGCTGTTTTTT
CASSRRTSGGGNTGELFF
>few|NA|TRBJ2-2|TRBV3-1
TGTGCCAGCAGCCAAGGCAGCAGAGGCACCGGGGAGCTGTTTTTT
CASSQGSRGTGELFF
>many|NA|TRBJ2-3|TRBV10-3
TGTGCCATCAGTGAGTCTCGCGGTAGCACAGATACGCAGTATTTT
CAISESRGSTDTQYF
>many|NA|TRBJ2-2|TRBV3-1
TGTGCCAGCAGCCAAGATGCAGGGTTCACCGGGGAGCTGTTTTTT
CASSQDAGFTGELFF
>NA|NA|TRBJ2-5|TRBV15
TGTGCCACCAGCAGAGAGGGGGGGGCCAGACAAGAGACCCAGTACTTC
CATSREGGARQETQYF
>NA|TRBD1|TRBJ1-1|TRBV6-1
TGTGCCAGCGAGACAGGGTCGGACACTGAAGCTTTCTTT
CASETGSDTEAFF
>NA|NA|TRBJ2-5|TRBV20-1
TGCAGTGCTAGAGGTACTAGGCGCGGTCGAGAGACCCAGTACTTC
CSARGTRRGRETQYF
>NA|NA|TRBJ1-1|TRBV14
TGTGCCAGCAGCAAGGGGCGGTATGAAGCTTTCTTT
CASSKGRYEAFF
>NA|TRBD2|TRBJ2-1|TRBV7-2
TGTGCCAGCAGCTTAGGGCTAGCGGGAGTAATAGAGCAGTTCTTC
CASSLGLAGVIEQFF
>NA|TRBD1|TRBJ2-7|TRBV29-1
TGCAGCGTTGGACGTCCGGGACAGATAGCCTACGAGCAGTACTTC
CSVGRPGQIAYEQYF
>few|NA|TRBJ2-3|TRBV3-1
TGTGCCAGCAGCCAATCCGTAGCAGATACGCAGTATTTT
CASSQSVADTQYF
>few|NA|TRBJ1-5|TRBV19
TGTGCCAGTACGGACAGTCCTGTACATCAGCCCCAGCATTTT
CASTDSPVHQPQHF
>many|NA|TRBJ1-3|TRBV5-5
TGTGCCAGCAGCTGGACGGCTGGAAACACCATATATTTT
CASSWTAGNTIYF
>many|NA|TRBJ2-7|TRBV10-3
TGTGCCATCAGTGCTGGACTGTACGAGCAGTACTTC
CAISAGLYEQYF
>many|NA|TRBJ2-7|TRBV12-5
TGTGCTAGTGGTTTGAAGCTAGCTTACGAGCAGTACTTC
CASGLKLAYEQYF